A single count supports the clone carrying this T cell receptor beta chain. This entry is derived from a study of blood T cell repertoires in COVID-19. Across the whole study: The United States, Italy and Spain supplied acute and convalescent COVID-19 samples. Sample material is recorded as cDNA or gDNA derived from T cells, B-cell-depleted T cells, or PBMCs.

The germline V and J ends were trimmed by 0 bases and 3 bases, with 12 bases remaining between them. The CDR3 covers 16 residues. Germline CDR1 and CDR2: MNHEY and SMNVEV (reference sequence). In terms of age and location, participants ranged from roughly 18 to 100 years and lived in about two dozen US areas. Membership in each cohort depended on participant-reported clinical history. Sequencing used immunoSEQ multiplex PCR; TCRdb keeps in-frame clones, though not all of them. The profile covers about 430,000 clones, with approximately 90% appearing a single time and 1.4% to 1.5% taken by the ten largest.

This chain joins TRBV27 and TRBJ1-3; perhaps TRBD1 as D (5 bases). Material for sequencing was PBMCs or T cells enriched from blood (not recorded which). The clonotype comes from a young woman who had been exposed to COVID-19. CDR3 residues: CASSLSGRGFGNTIYF. The CDR3 bases are TGTGCCAGCAGTTTATCGGGTCGGGGGTTTGGAAACACCATATATTTT.